These 19 T cell receptor beta chains were all obtained from the same sample, sequenced in a study of T cell responses to AZD1222 COVID-19 vaccine. Sequenced by immunoSEQ multiplex PCR; TCRdb stores in-frame clones only, minus some. Here the sample spans under 150,000 clones, over 85% being singletons. The sample in question was peripheral blood, obtained on day 0 of AZD1222 vaccination. Every receptor here comes from an adult in good health.

The gene calls are TRBV18 and TRBJ1-2; D gene unclear. Germline V gene sequence: CDR1 KGHSH, CDR2 LQKENI. CDR3 size: 12 residues. V shed 3 bases and J shed 4 bases, with 6 bases lying between them. CDR3 nucleotides: TGTGCCAGCTCACCCGACGGCTATGGCTACACCTTC. Amino acid sequence: CASSPDGYGYTF. Full variable domain (missing parts from reference TRBV18 and TRBJ1-2): NAGVMQNPRHLVRRRGQEARLRCSPMKGHSHVYWYRQLPEEGLKFMVYLQKENIIDESGMPKERFSAEFPKEGPSILRIQQVVRGDSAAYFCASSPDGYGYTFGSGTRLTVV.

This chain links TRBV27 with TRBJ1-4; tentative D call: TRBD1 (5 bases). V was pared by 4 bases and J by 8 bases, with 14 bases between. Germline CDR1 MNHEY, CDR2 SMNVEV (reference sequence). The CDR3 length is 14 residues. DNA of the CDR3: TGTGCCAGCAGTTCTGAGGGGCGGTGGGAAAAACTGTTTTTT. Translating gives CASSSEGRWEKLFF.

This chain connects TRBV6-5 to TRBJ1-1; weak D call: TRBD1 (6 bases). The V gene's germline CDR1 is MNHEY and CDR2 SVGAGI. Trimming shortened V by 4 bases and J by 5 bases, and 11 bases separated the two germline ends. The CDR3 sequence is 13 residues long. The CDR3 reads CASSLGGRTEAFF. In DNA form, the CDR3 reads TGTGCCAGCAGTTTGGGGGGGCGAACTGAAGCTTTCTTT.

The chain employs TRBV28 and TRBJ2-1; D may be TRBD1 (5 bases). The germline V and J ends were trimmed by 3 bases and 0 bases, with 9 bases remaining between them. Looked up from germline, CDR1 is MDHEN and CDR2 is SYDVKM. This CDR3 is 15 amino acids long. Here the CDR3 reads CASSFQGSSYNEQFF. The CDR3 nucleotides read TGTGCCAGCAGTTTCCAGGGAAGCTCCTACAATGAGCAGTTCTTC.

This rearrangement joins TRBV7-9 to TRBJ2-1; D might be TRBD2 (6 bases). Germline CDR1 reads SEHNR; CDR2 reads FQNEAQ (reference sequence). This CDR3 spans 12 amino acids. The CDR3 DNA reads TGTGCTGCGGGAAGGTCCTACAATGAGCAGTTCTTC. It is translated as CAAGRSYNEQFF.

The chain combines TRBV15 with TRBJ2-1; D not resolved. There are 17 residues in the CDR3. The V end lost 0 bases, the J end lost 0 bases, and 12 bases lay between the germline ends. The germline V gene encodes CDR1 LNHNV and CDR2 YYDKDF (reference sequence). CDR3 coding DNA: TGTGCCACCAGCAGAGAGGTGGGCCGGAGCTCCTACAATGAGCAGTTCTTC. It yields the protein CATSREVGRSSYNEQFF.

On this clone: This CDR3 is also generated by other DNA sequences in the sample. This sequence joins TRBV9 and TRBJ1-5, with no clear D. The CDR3 is 13 residues long. Trimming removed 0 bases at V and 3 bases at J, with 4 bases between. The germline V gene has CDR1 SGDLS and CDR2 YYNGEE. The CDR3 nucleotides read TGTGCCAGCAGCGTAGAGCCCAATCAGCCCCAGCATTTT. This sequence encodes CASSVEPNQPQHF.

This chain uses TRBV27 with TRBJ2-7; D ambiguous. In germline, CDR1 is MNHEY, CDR2 SMNVEV (reference sequence). The CDR3 totals 13 residues. Trimming removed 8 bases from V and 2 bases from J, with 13 bases in between. The CDR3 region has the DNA TGTGCCAGCGGCCGCGATGTGGCCTACGAGCAGTACTTC. It yields the protein CASGRDVAYEQYF.

The V call is TRBV28, the J call TRBJ1-1, with D possibly being TRBD1 (5 bases). The V gene's germline CDR1 is MDHEN and CDR2 SYDVKM. The CDR3 sequence is 16 residues long. With 2 bases removed from V and 5 bases from J, the gap between germline ends came to 18 bases. The chain's CDR3 is CASSLTPGSGRTEAFF. The CDR3 bases are TGTGCCAGCAGTTTAACCCCAGGGAGCGGGAGGACTGAAGCTTTCTTT.

V usage is TRBV4-2 and J usage is TRBJ2-1; 8 bases are shared with TRBD1. This CDR3 is built from 22 residues. Germline CDR1 is LGHNA and CDR2 is YNFKEQ. The V segment lost 0 bases and the J segment 1 base; nucleotides outside the gene matches: 20. Here the CDR3 DNA reads TGTGCCAGCAGCCAAGAAAACCCCCTGCGGACAGGGTGGGGAGGATCCTACAATGAGCAGTTCTTC. It encodes CASSQENPLRTGWGGSYNEQFF.

The J gene is TRBJ1-4, the V gene TRBV27, with 8 nucleotides matching TRBD1. This CDR3 spans 14 amino acids. V was clipped by 4 bases and J by 8 bases; unmatched bases: 6. The germline V gene encodes CDR1 MNHEY and CDR2 SMNVEV (reference sequence). CDR3 DNA: TGTGCCAGCAGTTCGACAGGGGATAGCGAAAAACTGTTTTTT. Translation gives CASSSTGDSEKLFF.

This chain joins TRBV18 and TRBJ1-2; 9 bases fit TRBD1. Unmatched junction bases numbered 9, after V lost 3 bases and J lost 4 bases. Germline-derived CDR1 and CDR2 are KGHSH and LQKENI. This CDR3 is 16 amino acids long. CDR3 region: CASSPSRDRVTYGYTF. Written as DNA, the CDR3 is TGTGCCAGCTCACCGTCCCGGGACAGGGTTACCTATGGCTACACCTTC.

The chain employs TRBV3-1 (or the pseudogene TRBV3-2) and TRBJ1-3, with 7 bases matching TRBD1. This CDR3 has 14 residues. Germline CDR1 is LGHDT and CDR2 is YNNKEL (reference sequence). V was clipped by 4 bases and J by 3 bases; unmatched bases: 3. The DNA for the CDR3 is TGTGCCAGCAGCCTACAGGGGCTTGGAAACACCATATATTTT. The encoded protein is CASSLQGLGNTIYF.

This clone was seen once. The chain is built from TRBV6-2 or TRBV6-3 and TRBJ2-7, with 7 bases lining up with TRBD1. Germline assignment: CDR1 MNHEY and CDR2 SVGEGT. The V gene end was trimmed by 5 bases and the J gene end by 2 bases; junction bases not matched to a gene: 6. The CDR3 sequence is 14 residues long. CDR3 DNA sequence: TGTGCCAGCAGTACCGACAGGGCACCCTACGAGCAGTACTTC. Translated, it gives CASSTDRAPYEQYF.

V is TRBV6-5 and J is TRBJ2-1; a weak D match, TRBD1 (5 bases). Trimming left V 10 bases short and J 11 bases short, with 15 bases between. The germline gives CDR1 MNHEY, CDR2 SVGAGI. The CDR3 has 11 residues. CDR3 sequence (DNA): TGTGCCACCACCCTTAGGGGCAAGCAGTTCTTC. Encoded protein: CATTLRGKQFF.

A single count supports this clone. The chain joins TRBV7-2 to TRBJ1-5; D is unresolved. Germline CDR1 and CDR2: SGHTA and FQGNSA. The ends were cut back, 1 base at V and 8 bases at J, with 9 bases in the middle. This CDR3 has 13 residues. CDR3 bases: TGTGCCAGCAGCTTAGGACCCTCCGAGCCCCAGCATTTT. Its protein product is CASSLGPSEPQHF.

The rearrangement joins TRBV9 to TRBJ2-5; either TRBD1 or TRBD2 may fit D (5 bases each). The V and J ends lost 7 bases and 3 bases respectively, with 13 bases between them. The CDR3 is 13 residues long. Germline lookup yields CDR1 SGDLS and CDR2 YYNGEE. CDR3 residues: CASSLGTEETQYF. The CDR3 DNA reads as TGTGCCAGCTCCTTAGGGACGGAAGAGACCCAGTACTTC.

The J gene is TRBJ1-5, the V gene TRBV6-4; D not resolved. Between the trimmed V and J ends, which lost 2 bases and 1 base, there was a span of 9 bases. This CDR3 spans 15 amino acids. CDR1 is MRHNA, CDR2 SNTAGT, per germline. The CDR3 region is CASSDRTYSNQPQHF. CDR3 bases: TGTGCCAGCAGTGACCGGACTTACAGCAATCAGCCCCAGCATTTT.

The J gene is TRBJ2-3, the V gene TRBV3-1 (or the pseudogene TRBV3-2), with no clear D. The CDR3 totals 14 residues. Germline values: CDR1 LGHDT, CDR2 YNNKEL (reference sequence). V was shortened by 0 bases and J by 1 base, with 5 bases between the two germline ends. The CDR3 bases are TGTGCCAGCAGCCAAGATATTGGCACAGATACGCAGTATTTT. Its translation: CASSQDIGTDTQYF.